This is a list of T cell receptor beta chains from one sample in a study of cytomegalovirus exposure and HLA in healthy donors. The method was immunoSEQ multiplex PCR; TCRdb's version includes in-frame clones alone and lacks a portion of them. This sample has 150,000 to 200,000 clones, with about 80% found just once. Source material: PBMCs. These receptors all stem from a woman under 30 in good health and CMV-seropositive. Both conserved end residues are part of each CDR3. Each record gives: J gene, V gene, D gene, clone size, CDR3 DNA, CDR3 protein. The D gene is left open where the match is weak. Size tells how often a clone was seen (once, few, many) or the class of an expanded clone, and some rows leave it out.

j_call: TRBJ1-1; v_call: TRBV7-6; d_call: TRBD1; clone_size: once; cdr3_nt: TGTGCCAGCAGTCGGACAGGGGGCACTGAAGCTTTCTTT; cdr3_aa: CASSRTGGTEAFF
j_call: TRBJ2-3; v_call: TRBV6-6; d_call: .; clone_size: .; cdr3_nt: TGTGCCAGCAGTTACCGGACAGAGACAGATACGCAGTATTTT; cdr3_aa: CASSYRTETDTQYF
j_call: TRBJ2-3; v_call: TRBV4-3; d_call: TRBD2; clone_size: .; cdr3_nt: TGCGCCAGCAGCCAGGGTCTGGACGGGGGGAGGGATACGCAGTATTTT; cdr3_aa: CASSQGLDGGRDTQYF
j_call: TRBJ1-6; v_call: TRBV28; d_call: .; clone_size: .; cdr3_nt: TGTGCCAGCAGGGTGACAGTAGGTTCACCCCTCCACTTT; cdr3_aa: CASRVTVGSPLHF
j_call: TRBJ1-1; v_call: TRBV11-2; d_call: TRBD1; clone_size: once; cdr3_nt: TGTGCCAGCAGCTTAGAATACTACAGGGGGGGCCCGAACACTGAAGCTTTCTTT; cdr3_aa: CASSLEYYRGGPNTEAFF
j_call: TRBJ1-6; v_call: TRBV6-1; d_call: .; clone_size: once; cdr3_nt: TGTGCCAGCAGTGGCACAAGGTCAGGGGAGTCACCCCTCCACTTT; cdr3_aa: CASSGTRSGESPLHF
j_call: TRBJ1-2; v_call: TRBV5-1; d_call: .; clone_size: few; cdr3_nt: TGCGCCAGCAGCTTGGGCAGGGATGGCTACACCTTC; cdr3_aa: CASSLGRDGYTF
j_call: TRBJ2-1; v_call: TRBV9; d_call: .; clone_size: .; cdr3_nt: TGTGCCAGCAGCGCGGGGAGTTCCAATGAGCAGTTCTTC; cdr3_aa: CASSAGSSNEQFF
j_call: TRBJ1-2; v_call: TRBV5-6; d_call: TRBD1; clone_size: .; cdr3_nt: TGTGCCAGCAGCGAGACAGGGGGCCGGTATGGCTACACCTTC; cdr3_aa: CASSETGGRYGYTF
j_call: TRBJ2-7; v_call: TRBV27; d_call: .; clone_size: .; cdr3_nt: TGTGCCAGCAGTACCCGAAAGAACCTTTACGAGCAGTACTTC; cdr3_aa: CASSTRKNLYEQYF
j_call: TRBJ2-5; v_call: TRBV6-6; d_call: TRBD2; clone_size: .; cdr3_nt: TGTGCCAGCAGTTACTCTGGAGCGGGGGGGGAGACCCAGTACTTC; cdr3_aa: CASSYSGAGGETQYF
j_call: TRBJ1-2; v_call: TRBV6-1; d_call: TRBD1; clone_size: .; cdr3_nt: TGTGCCAGCAGTTCGCAGGGGGTGAACTATGGCTACACCTTC; cdr3_aa: CASSSQGVNYGYTF
j_call: TRBJ2-3; v_call: TRBV12-5; d_call: TRBD1; clone_size: .; cdr3_nt: TGTGCTAGTGGTCCCCCCCGGGACAGGGAGGCAGATACGCAGTATTTT; cdr3_aa: CASGPPRDREADTQYF
j_call: TRBJ1-1; v_call: TRBV6-6; d_call: TRBD1; clone_size: .; cdr3_nt: TGTGCCAGCAGTTACTTCACAGGGGGTACTGAAGCTTTCTTT; cdr3_aa: CASSYFTGGTEAFF
j_call: TRBJ1-1; v_call: TRBV4-3; d_call: .; clone_size: .; cdr3_nt: TGCGCCAGCAGTTTACAGGAGAACACTGAAGCTTTCTTT; cdr3_aa: CASSLQENTEAFF
j_call: TRBJ1-5; v_call: TRBV5-4; d_call: .; clone_size: .; cdr3_nt: TGTGCCAGCAGCTCCGGGTTCAATCAGCCCCAGCATTTT; cdr3_aa: CASSSGFNQPQHF
j_call: TRBJ1-4; v_call: TRBV30; d_call: TRBD1; clone_size: .; cdr3_nt: TGTGCCTGGAGTACCACCCAGGGGGGTTGGTTTTTT; cdr3_aa: CAWSTTQGGWFF
j_call: TRBJ2-2; v_call: TRBV2; d_call: .; clone_size: .; cdr3_nt: TGTGCCAGCAGTGAGGTGCGCCAGGCCGGGGAGCTGTTTTTT; cdr3_aa: CASSEVRQAGELFF
j_call: TRBJ2-2; v_call: TRBV15; d_call: TRBD2; clone_size: .; cdr3_nt: TGTGCCACCAGCCTGACTAGCGGGGGACCTAACACCGGGGAGCTGTTTTTT; cdr3_aa: CATSLTSGGPNTGELFF
j_call: TRBJ2-3; v_call: TRBV4-1; d_call: TRBD2; clone_size: .; cdr3_nt: TGCGCCAGCAGGATAGTAGCGGGGGGGCGAGGAGATACGCAGTATTTT; cdr3_aa: CASRIVAGGRGDTQYF
j_call: TRBJ1-1; v_call: TRBV6-1; d_call: .; clone_size: .; cdr3_nt: TGTGCCAGCAGTGAAGGGGAGTGGGCAATGAACACTGAAGCTTTCTTT; cdr3_aa: CASSEGEWAMNTEAFF
j_call: TRBJ2-3; v_call: TRBV7-2; d_call: .; clone_size: .; cdr3_nt: TGTGCCAGCAGCTTAGGACTTTTTAGCACAGATACGCAGTATTTT; cdr3_aa: CASSLGLFSTDTQYF
j_call: TRBJ2-2; v_call: TRBV7-2; d_call: .; clone_size: .; cdr3_nt: TGTGCCAGCAGCCCTTCAGTGAACACCGGGGAGCTGTTTTTT; cdr3_aa: CASSPSVNTGELFF
j_call: TRBJ1-6; v_call: TRBV6-5; d_call: TRBD1; clone_size: few; cdr3_nt: TGTGCCAGCAGTTACGTCGGGACAGCTAATTCACCCCTCCACTTT; cdr3_aa: CASSYVGTANSPLHF
j_call: TRBJ2-7; v_call: TRBV18; d_call: .; clone_size: .; cdr3_nt: TGTGCCAGCTCACCATTCGTACAGACCAAATCCTACGAGCAGTACTTC; cdr3_aa: CASSPFVQTKSYEQYF
j_call: TRBJ1-1; v_call: TRBV5-6; d_call: .; clone_size: .; cdr3_nt: TGTGCCAGCAGCTTGGGGTATGGCAACACTGAAGCTTTCTTT; cdr3_aa: CASSLGYGNTEAFF
j_call: TRBJ1-1; v_call: TRBV7-3; d_call: .; clone_size: .; cdr3_nt: TGTGCCAGCAGCTCTAACAGGGACACTGAAGCTTTCTTT; cdr3_aa: CASSSNRDTEAFF
j_call: TRBJ2-2; v_call: TRBV28; d_call: .; clone_size: once; cdr3_nt: TGTGCCAGCCAAAAGAACACCGGGGAGCTGTTTTTT; cdr3_aa: CASQKNTGELFF
j_call: TRBJ1-5; v_call: TRBV7-9; d_call: .; clone_size: .; cdr3_nt: TGTGCCAGCAGCTTAGACACTCAGCCCCAGCATTTT; cdr3_aa: CASSLDTQPQHF
j_call: TRBJ2-5; v_call: TRBV14; d_call: TRBD2; clone_size: .; cdr3_nt: TGTGCCAGCAGCCCGGGACTAGCGGAAGAGACCCAGTACTTC; cdr3_aa: CASSPGLAEETQYF
j_call: TRBJ1-6; v_call: TRBV25-1; d_call: TRBD1; clone_size: .; cdr3_nt: TGTGCCAGCGGACAGGGACGGGATTCACCCCTCCACTTT; cdr3_aa: CASGQGRDSPLHF
j_call: TRBJ2-3; v_call: TRBV9; d_call: TRBD2; clone_size: .; cdr3_nt: TGTGCCAGCAGCGTATCCGGGACTATCACAGATACGCAGTATTTT; cdr3_aa: CASSVSGTITDTQYF
j_call: TRBJ1-4; v_call: TRBV5-1; d_call: .; clone_size: .; cdr3_nt: TGCGCCAGCAGCACAGGGTCTACTAATGAAAAACTGTTTTTT; cdr3_aa: CASSTGSTNEKLFF
j_call: TRBJ2-5; v_call: TRBV5-1; d_call: TRBD2; clone_size: .; cdr3_nt: TGCGCCAGCAGCTCAGGGACTAGCGAGGAGACCCAGTACTTC; cdr3_aa: CASSSGTSEETQYF
j_call: TRBJ2-7; v_call: TRBV2; d_call: .; clone_size: .; cdr3_nt: TGTGCCAGCAGTGTACAGGGAGGGGGGGACGAGCAGTACTTC; cdr3_aa: CASSVQGGGDEQYF
j_call: TRBJ2-2; v_call: TRBV6-4; d_call: TRBD1; clone_size: few; cdr3_nt: TGTGCCAGCAGTGAGGGACAGGGCGCAGGGGAGCTGTTTTTT; cdr3_aa: CASSEGQGAGELFF
j_call: TRBJ2-1; v_call: TRBV11-3; d_call: TRBD2; clone_size: few; cdr3_nt: TGTGCCAGCAGCTTAGGGCTAGCGGCCTACAATGAGCAGTTCTTC; cdr3_aa: CASSLGLAAYNEQFF
j_call: TRBJ2-6; v_call: TRBV2; d_call: TRBD1; clone_size: once; cdr3_nt: TGTGCCGTACCGGGACAGGGGGCTGGGGCCAACGTCCTGACTTTC; cdr3_aa: CAVPGQGAGANVLTF